These 10 T cell receptor beta chains share one sample of origin, sequenced in a study of T-cell memory formation after mild COVID-19. TCRdb reprocessed the 5' RACE reads via MiXCR and lists one record per CDR3 protein. The repertoire includes about 560,000 distinct CDR3 sequences, about 20% of them detected once, and around 7.7% sits in the top ten. Material for sequencing was PBMCs or a T cell subset sorted from them (not recorded which). These receptors originate from an adult woman who had mild COVID-19 (a few samples of this study predate the infection). Cell type and time point are not known.

The CDR3 DNA reads as TGTGCCAGCAGCTCCGCCGGGACAGGTGGATTAAACAATGAGCAGTTCTTC. Translating it yields CASSSAGTGGLNNEQFF. The chain has TRBV7-2 and TRBJ2-1; 8 bases fit TRBD1. This CDR3 region has 17 residues. The V segment lost 4 bases and the J segment 5 bases; nucleotides outside the gene matches: 13. Germline loops: CDR1 SGHTA, CDR2 FQGNSA.

This chain links TRBV11-2 with TRBJ2-7, with D hard to call. The CDR3 sequence is 15 residues long. The V and J ends lost 0 bases and 3 bases respectively, with 12 bases between them. CDR1 and CDR2 from the germline V gene are SGHAT and FQNNGV. The DNA of the CDR3 is TGTGCCAGCAGCTTAGATACGGAACCAATCTACGAGCAGTACTTC. It translates to CASSLDTEPIYEQYF. The full variable domain, its missing parts supplied by reference TRBV11-2 and TRBJ2-7, is EAGVAQSPRYKIIEKRQSVAFWCNPISGHATLYWYQQILGQGPKLLIQFQNNGVVDDSQLPKDRFSAERLKGVDSTLKIQPAKLEDSAVYLCASSLDTEPIYEQYFGPGTRLTVT.

This clonotype was detected only a few times. The CDR3 coding sequence is TGCAGTGCTAGACACCCAATAGCGGGAGTACACAATGAGCAGTTCTTC. Translation gives CSARHPIAGVHNEQFF. The genes are TRBV20-1 and TRBJ2-1; 9 nucleotides align to TRBD2. The length of the CDR3 is 16 residues. Trimming removed 2 bases from V and 5 bases from J; junction bases left unmatched: 10. Per germline, CDR1 DFQATT and CDR2 SNEGSKA (reference sequence).

This clonotype has a handful of counts. V and J are TRBV4-2 and TRBJ1-6; D remains ambiguous. This CDR3 spans 16 amino acids. The V end was cut by 0 bases, the J end by 6 bases, with 12 bases between. Germline assignment: CDR1 LGHNA and CDR2 YNFKEQ. CDR3 coding DNA: TGTGCCAGCAGCCAAGAAGTTCCGGGCCCTAATTCACCCCTCCACTTT. It specifies CASSQEVPGPNSPLHF.

This rearrangement joins TRBV7-2 to TRBJ2-1; 7 positions match TRBD2. V shed 5 bases, J shed 12 bases, and the junction held 7 bases outside the gene matches. The CDR3 has 12 residues. Germline assignment: CDR1 SGHTA and CDR2 FQGNSA. The CDR3 here is CASSHGLVGQFF. In DNA, the CDR3 is TGTGCCAGCAGCCACGGACTAGTTGGGCAGTTCTTC.

V and J are TRBV19 and TRBJ1-2; D is ambiguous. The V end lost 8 bases, the J end lost 7 bases, and 14 bases lay between the germline ends. The CDR3 runs to 12 residues. From germline, CDR1 is LNHDA and CDR2 SQIVND (reference sequence). The CDR3 nucleotides read TGTGCCAGTGGAGTGGGAGGATTTGGCTACACCTTC. Protein sequence: CASGVGGFGYTF.

This clonotype was detected only a few times. The V and J genes are TRBV12-3 or TRBV12-4 and TRBJ1-5, with 9 bases lining up with TRBD1. This CDR3 spans 15 amino acids. The V segment lost 3 bases and the J segment 2 bases; nucleotides outside the gene matches: 2. The chain's CDR3 is CASSFGDRGNQPQHF. CDR3 bases: TGTGCCAGCAGTTTTGGGGACAGGGGCAATCAGCCCCAGCATTTT.

The chain employs TRBV7-2 and TRBJ2-2, with no clear D. Per the germline V gene, CDR1 is SGHTA and CDR2 is FQGNSA. The CDR3 has 17 amino acids. V was shortened by 8 bases and J by 0 bases, with 19 bases between the two germline ends. The CDR3 coding sequence is TGTGCCAGCTCCCCTATCCTGGGCAGATCGAACACCGGGGAGCTGTTTTTT. Translated, it gives CASSPILGRSNTGELFF.

This clonotype was found a few times. CDR3 region: CASSERGQGATHGYTF. The CDR3, as DNA: TGTGCCAGCAGTGAGCGAGGACAGGGGGCTACTCATGGCTACACCTTC. The gene calls are TRBV2 and TRBJ1-2; 11 nucleotides align to TRBD1. Germline loops: CDR1 SNHLY, CDR2 FYNNEI. The V segment lost 3 bases and the J segment 6 bases; nucleotides outside the gene matches: 9. The CDR3 is 16 residues long.

The chain combines TRBV20-1 with TRBJ1-6; 9 nucleotides match TRBD1. The CDR3 sequence is 18 residues long. The junction had 13 bases not matched to a gene; V was cut back by 2 bases and J by 5 bases. CDR1 is DFQATT and CDR2 is SNEGSKA in the germline V gene (reference sequence). The CDR3 sequence is CSARKTGTGIQNNSPLHF. The CDR3 DNA is TGCAGTGCTAGAAAAACCGGGACAGGGATACAGAATAATTCACCCCTCCACTTT.